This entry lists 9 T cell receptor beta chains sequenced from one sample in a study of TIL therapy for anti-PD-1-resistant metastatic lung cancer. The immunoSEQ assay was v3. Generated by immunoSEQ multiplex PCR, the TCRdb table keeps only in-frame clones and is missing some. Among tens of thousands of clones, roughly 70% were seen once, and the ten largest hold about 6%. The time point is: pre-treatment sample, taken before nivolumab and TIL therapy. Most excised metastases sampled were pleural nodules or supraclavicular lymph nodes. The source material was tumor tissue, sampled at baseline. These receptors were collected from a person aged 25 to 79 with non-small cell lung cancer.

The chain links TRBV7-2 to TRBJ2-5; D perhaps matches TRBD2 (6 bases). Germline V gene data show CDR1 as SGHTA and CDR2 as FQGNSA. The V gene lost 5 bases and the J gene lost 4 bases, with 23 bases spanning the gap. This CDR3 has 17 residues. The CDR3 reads CASSPGTVGGLGETQYF. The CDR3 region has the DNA TGTGCCAGCAGCCCCGGCACCGTAGGAGGGTTAGGAGAGACCCAGTACTTC.

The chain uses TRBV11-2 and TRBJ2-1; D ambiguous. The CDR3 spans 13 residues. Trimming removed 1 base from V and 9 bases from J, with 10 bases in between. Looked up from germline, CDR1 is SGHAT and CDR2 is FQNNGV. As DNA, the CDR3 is TGTGCCAGCAGCTTAGTCGGAGAAGGTGAGCAGTTCTTC. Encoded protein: CASSLVGEGEQFF.

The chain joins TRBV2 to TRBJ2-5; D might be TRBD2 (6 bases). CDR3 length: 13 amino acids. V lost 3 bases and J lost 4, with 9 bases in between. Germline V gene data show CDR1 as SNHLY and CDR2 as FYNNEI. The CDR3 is CASSDPGVETQYF. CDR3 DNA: TGTGCCAGCAGTGACCCGGGGGTAGAGACCCAGTACTTC.

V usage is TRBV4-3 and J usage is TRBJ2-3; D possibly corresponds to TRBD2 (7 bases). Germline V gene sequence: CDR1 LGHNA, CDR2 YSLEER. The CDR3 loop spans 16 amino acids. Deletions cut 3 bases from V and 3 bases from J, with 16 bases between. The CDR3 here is CASSQGGGLRTDTQYF. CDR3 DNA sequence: TGCGCCAGCAGCCAGGGAGGGGGTTTGAGGACAGATACGCAGTATTTT.

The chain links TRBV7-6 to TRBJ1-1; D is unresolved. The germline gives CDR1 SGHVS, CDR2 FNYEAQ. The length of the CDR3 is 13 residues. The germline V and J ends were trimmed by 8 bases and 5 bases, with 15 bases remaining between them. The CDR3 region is CASSQLGKTEAFF. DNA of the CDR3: TGTGCCAGCTCCCAACTAGGGAAAACTGAAGCTTTCTTT. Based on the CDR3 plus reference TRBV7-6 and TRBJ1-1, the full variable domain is GAGVSQSPRYKVTKRGQDVALRCDPISGHVSLYWYRQALGQGPEFLTYFNYEAQQDKSGLPNDRFSAERPEGSISTLTIQRTEQRDSAMYRCASSQLGKTEAFFGQGTRLTVV.

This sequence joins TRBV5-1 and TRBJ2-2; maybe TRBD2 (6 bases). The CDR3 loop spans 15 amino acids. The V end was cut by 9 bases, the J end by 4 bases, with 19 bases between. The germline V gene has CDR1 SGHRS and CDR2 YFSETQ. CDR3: CATNGGPPGTGELFF. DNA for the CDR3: TGCGCCACCAACGGGGGTCCGCCGGGCACCGGGGAGCTGTTTTTT.

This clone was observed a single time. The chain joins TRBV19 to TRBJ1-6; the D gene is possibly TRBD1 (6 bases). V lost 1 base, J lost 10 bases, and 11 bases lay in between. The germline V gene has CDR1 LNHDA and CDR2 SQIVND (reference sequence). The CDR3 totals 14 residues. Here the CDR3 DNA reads TGTGCCAGTAGTATAGCGGGAGGGGGGTCACCCCTCCACTTT. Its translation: CASSIAGGGSPLHF.

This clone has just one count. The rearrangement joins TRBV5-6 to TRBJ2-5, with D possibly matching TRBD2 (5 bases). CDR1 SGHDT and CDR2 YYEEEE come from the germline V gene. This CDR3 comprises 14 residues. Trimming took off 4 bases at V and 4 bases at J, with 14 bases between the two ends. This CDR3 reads CASSAQVAGETQYF. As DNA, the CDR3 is TGTGCCAGCAGCGCCCAAGTGGCGGGAGAGACCCAGTACTTC. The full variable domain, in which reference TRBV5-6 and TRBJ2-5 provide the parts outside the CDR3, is DAGVTQSPTHLIKTRGQQVTLRCSPKSGHDTVSWYQQALGQGPQFIFQYYEEEERQRGNFPDRFSGHQFPNYSSELNVNALLLGDSALYLCASSAQVAGETQYFGPGTRLLVL.

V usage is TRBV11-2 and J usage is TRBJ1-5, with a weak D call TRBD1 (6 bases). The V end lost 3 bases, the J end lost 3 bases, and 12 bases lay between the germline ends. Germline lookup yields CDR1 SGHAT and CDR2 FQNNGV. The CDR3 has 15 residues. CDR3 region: CASSFAGTNNQPQHF. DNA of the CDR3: TGTGCCAGCAGCTTTGCAGGGACAAACAATCAGCCCCAGCATTTT. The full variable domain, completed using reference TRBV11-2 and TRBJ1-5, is EAGVAQSPRYKIIEKRQSVAFWCNPISGHATLYWYQQILGQGPKLLIQFQNNGVVDDSQLPKDRFSAERLKGVDSTLKIQPAKLEDSAVYLCASSFAGTNNQPQHFGDGTRLSIL.